The clone carrying this TCR beta chain turned up a few times. There are 18 residues in the CDR3. After removal of 0 bases from V and 4 bases from J, the junction contained 11 bases not matched to a gene. Looked up from germline, CDR1 is LGHDT and CDR2 is YNNKEL (reference sequence). This sample was included in a study of identical twins. Template switching (which added a universal primer site) was used, and cDNA carried unique molecular identifiers. TCRdb reprocessed the 5' RACE reads via MiXCR and lists one record per CDR3 protein. The sample lists some 260,000 distinct CDR3 sequences; around 15% were seen once.

The TCR comes from a young woman in good health. Sequenced sample: memory (CD45RO+) T cells sorted from blood. The chain uses TRBV3-1 and TRBJ2-2, with 7 bases lining up with TRBD2. CDR3 loop: CASSQDSRTRKGTGELFF. In DNA form, the CDR3 reads TGTGCCAGCAGCCAAGATAGTAGGACTAGAAAGGGCACCGGGGAGCTGTTTTTT. Variable domain in full (rest from reference TRBV3-1 and TRBJ2-2): DTAVSQTPKYLVTQMGNDKSIKCEQNLGHDTMYWYKQDSKKFLKIMFSYNNKELIINETVPNRFSPKSPDKAHLNLHINSLELGDSAVYFCASSQDSRTRKGTGELFFGEGSRLTVL.